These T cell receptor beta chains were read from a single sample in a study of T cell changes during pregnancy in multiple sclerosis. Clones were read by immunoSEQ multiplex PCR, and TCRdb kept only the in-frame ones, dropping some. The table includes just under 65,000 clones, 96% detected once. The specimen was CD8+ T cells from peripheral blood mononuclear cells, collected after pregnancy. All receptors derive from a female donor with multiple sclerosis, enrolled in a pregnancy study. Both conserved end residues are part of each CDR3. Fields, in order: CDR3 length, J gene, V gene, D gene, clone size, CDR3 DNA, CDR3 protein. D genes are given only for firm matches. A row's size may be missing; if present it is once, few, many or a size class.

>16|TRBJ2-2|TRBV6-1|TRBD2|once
TGTGCCAGCAGTGAACCGACTAGCGGGAAGTCCGGGGAGCTGTTTTTT
CASSEPTSGKSGELFF
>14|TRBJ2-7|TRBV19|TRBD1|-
TGTGCCAGTAGACAGGGGGCAAACTACTACGAGCAGTACTTC
CASRQGANYYEQYF
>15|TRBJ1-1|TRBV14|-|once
TGTGCCAGCAGCCTCCTAGACGGGGGTGGCACTGAAGCTTTCTTT
CASSLLDGGGTEAFF
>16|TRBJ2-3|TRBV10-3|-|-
TGTGCCATCAGTGAGTCGTTTGCTAGCGGCACAGATACGCAGTATTTT
CAISESFASGTDTQYF
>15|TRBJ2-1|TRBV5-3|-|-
TGTGCCAGAAGCTTGGTAGGGGGAGATAGGGATGAGCAGTTCTTC
CARSLVGGDRDEQFF
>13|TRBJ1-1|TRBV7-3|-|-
TGTGCCAGCAGCCCCTTTATGAACACTGAAGCTTTCTTT
CASSPFMNTEAFF
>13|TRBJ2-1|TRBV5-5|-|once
TGTGCCAGCAGCTTGGATCTGGGCAGTGAGCAGTTCTTC
CASSLDLGSEQFF
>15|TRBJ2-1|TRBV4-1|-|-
TGCGCCAGCAGCCTTCGAATAGGAGCGATCGATGAGCAGTTCTTC
CASSLRIGAIDEQFF
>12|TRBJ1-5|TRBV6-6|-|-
TGTGCCAGCAGGATCAGGGGAAAGCCCCAGCATTTT
CASRIRGKPQHF
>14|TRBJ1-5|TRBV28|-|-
TGTGCCAGCAGCCCTGACAACCCCAATCAGCCCCAGCATTTT
CASSPDNPNQPQHF
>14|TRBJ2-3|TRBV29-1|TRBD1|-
TGCAGCGTTGGAGGGGGCTTAGGGAAGGATACGCAGTATTTT
CSVGGGLGKDTQYF
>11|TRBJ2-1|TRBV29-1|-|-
TGCAGCGTTTCCCTCTACAATGAGCAGTTCTTC
CSVSLYNEQFF
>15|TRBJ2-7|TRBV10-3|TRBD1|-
TGTGCCATCAGTGAGCCTAAACGGACAGGGAACGAGCAGTACTTC
CAISEPKRTGNEQYF
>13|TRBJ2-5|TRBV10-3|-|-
TGTGCCATCAGTGGACTAGGGGAAGAGACCCAGTACTTC
CAISGLGEETQYF
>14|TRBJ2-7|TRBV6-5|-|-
TGTGCCAGCAGTTACGGTCCCTTACATTCCGAGCAGTACTTC
CASSYGPLHSEQYF
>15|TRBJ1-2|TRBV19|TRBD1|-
TGTGCCAGTAGTATAGAATCGGACAGGGACGATGGCTACACCTTC
CASSIESDRDDGYTF
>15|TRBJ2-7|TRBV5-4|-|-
TGTGCCAGCAGCTTCGCGGGCGCGGCGTGGGGCGAGCAGTACTTC
CASSFAGAAWGEQYF
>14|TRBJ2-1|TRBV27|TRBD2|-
TGTGCCAGCAGTTCCGGACTAGCGAGGAATGAGCAGTTCTTC
CASSSGLARNEQFF
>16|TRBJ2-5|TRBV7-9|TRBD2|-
TGTGCCAGCAGCTTTAGGCTAGCGGAACACCAAGAGACCCAGTACTTC
CASSFRLAEHQETQYF
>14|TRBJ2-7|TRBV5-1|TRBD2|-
TGCGCCAGCAGCTTGGAGCGGGACTCCTACGAGCAGTACTTC
CASSLERDSYEQYF
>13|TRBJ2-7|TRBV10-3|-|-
TGTGCCTCCCGGGTCGGGGAAATCTACGAGCAGTACTTC
CASRVGEIYEQYF
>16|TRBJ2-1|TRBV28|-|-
TGTGCCAGCAGTTTCTTACAGGCAGGGTCCTACAATGAGCAGTTCTTC
CASSFLQAGSYNEQFF
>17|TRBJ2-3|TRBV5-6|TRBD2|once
TGTGCCAGCAGCCTTAAGCTAGCGGGAGTCGGCACAGATACGCAGTATTTT
CASSLKLAGVGTDTQYF
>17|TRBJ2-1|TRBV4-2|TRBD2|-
TGTGCCAGCAGCCAAGAATCCGGGACTAGCGCATTCAATGAGCAGTTCTTC
CASSQESGTSAFNEQFF
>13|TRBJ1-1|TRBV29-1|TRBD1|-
TGCAGCGTGTTAACCGGGACAGCCACTGAAGCTTTCTTT
CSVLTGTATEAFF
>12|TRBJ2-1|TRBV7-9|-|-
TGTGCCAGCAGCCCTACCCCTTTGGAGCAGTTCTTC
CASSPTPLEQFF
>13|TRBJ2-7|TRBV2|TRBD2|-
TGTGCCAGCAGCGGCGGGAGTCGCTACGAGCAGTACTTC
CASSGGSRYEQYF
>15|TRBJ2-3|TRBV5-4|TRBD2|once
TGTGCCAGCACGAGCGGGAGCCCCCGCACAGATACGCAGTATTTT
CASTSGSPRTDTQYF
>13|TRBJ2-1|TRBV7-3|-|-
TGTGCCAGCAGCTCCGACAGTTACAATGAGCAGTTCTTC
CASSSDSYNEQFF
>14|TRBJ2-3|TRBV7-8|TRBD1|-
TGTGCCAGCAGCTTAGATGGCAGGGGGATTACGCAGTATTTT
CASSLDGRGITQYF
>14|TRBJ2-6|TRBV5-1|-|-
TGCGCCAGCCGATACAACTCTGGGGCCAACGTCCTGACTTTC
CASRYNSGANVLTF
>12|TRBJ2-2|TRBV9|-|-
TGTGCCAGCTCCGGAGGGGCCGGGGAGCTGTTTTTT
CASSGGAGELFF
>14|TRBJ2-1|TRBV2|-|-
TGTGCCAGCAGTGAGCAGGGGAGACACAATGAGCAGTTCTTC
CASSEQGRHNEQFF
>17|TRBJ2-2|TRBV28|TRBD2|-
TGTGCCAGCAGTTTATTCGGGCTAGCGGGCAACACCGGGGAGCTGTTTTTT
CASSLFGLAGNTGELFF
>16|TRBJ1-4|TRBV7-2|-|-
TGTGCCAGCAGCCCTTATGGGGCAGGGGCTAATGAAAAACTGTTTTTT
CASSPYGAGANEKLFF
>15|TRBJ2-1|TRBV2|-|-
TGTGCCAGCAGTGGGGGCACTAGCAGTTACAATGAGCAGTTCTTC
CASSGGTSSYNEQFF
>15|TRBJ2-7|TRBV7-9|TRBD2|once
TGTGCCAGCAGCTGGAGCGGGAGGAGCTCCTACGAGCAGTACTTC
CASSWSGRSSYEQYF
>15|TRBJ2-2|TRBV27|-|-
TGTGCCAGCAACGACGGAAAGGGGGACGGCGGGGAGCTGTTTTTT
CASNDGKGDGGELFF
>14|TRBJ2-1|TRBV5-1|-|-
TGCGCCAGCAGCTTGGCCAAGCGGCCCAATGAGCAGTTCTTC
CASSLAKRPNEQFF
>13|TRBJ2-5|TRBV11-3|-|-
TGTGCCAGCAGCCGCGACAGAGAAGAGACCCAGTACTTC
CASSRDREETQYF
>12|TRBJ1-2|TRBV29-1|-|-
TGCAGCGTTCTTTGGGCAGCCTATGGCTACACCTTC
CSVLWAAYGYTF
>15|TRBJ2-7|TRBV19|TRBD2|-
TGTGCCAGTAGTATTAGCGGGGCGGGAGCGGACGAGCAGTACTTC
CASSISGAGADEQYF
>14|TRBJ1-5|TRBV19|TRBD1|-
TGTGCCAGTAGTCTTGGGACAGGGGGGTTGGCCCAGCATTTT
CASSLGTGGLAQHF
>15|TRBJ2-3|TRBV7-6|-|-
TGTGCCAGCAGTCTACTAGGGGGAAACACAGATACGCAGTATTTT
CASSLLGGNTDTQYF
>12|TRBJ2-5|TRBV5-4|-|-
TGTGCCAGCGGCGTCGGGTTGGAGACCCAGTACTTC
CASGVGLETQYF
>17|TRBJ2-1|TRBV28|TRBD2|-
TGTGCCAGCAGTTTCCGCCCCACTAGCGGGATGGGGAATGAGCAGTTCTTC
CASSFRPTSGMGNEQFF
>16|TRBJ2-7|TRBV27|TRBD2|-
TGTGCCAGCAGTTTATCCCCCGGGGGAGCGGGAGTAGGGCAGTACTTC
CASSLSPGGAGVGQYF
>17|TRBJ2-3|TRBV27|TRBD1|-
TGTGCCAGCAGTTTATTTTGGGACAGGGGCCCCCTGGATACGCAGTATTTT
CASSLFWDRGPLDTQYF
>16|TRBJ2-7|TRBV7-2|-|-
TGTGCCAGCAGCTTAGTGGCCCCCAGAGAGGAATACGAGCAGTACTTC
CASSLVAPREEYEQYF
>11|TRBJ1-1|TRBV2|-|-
TGTGCCAGCAGCGAGGCGTCTGAAGCTTTCTTT
CASSEASEAFF
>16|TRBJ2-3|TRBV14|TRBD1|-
TGTGCCAGCAGCCAAGAGGGACAGGTCTTCGCAGATACGCAGTATTTT
CASSQEGQVFADTQYF
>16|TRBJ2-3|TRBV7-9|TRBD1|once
TGTGCCAGCAGCCACTCGACAGGGGGAAGCACAGATACGCAGTATTTT
CASSHSTGGSTDTQYF
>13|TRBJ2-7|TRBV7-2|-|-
TGTGCCAGCAGCTTAGATGGGGCGGGGGAGCAGTACTTC
CASSLDGAGEQYF